The subject of this entry is one T cell receptor beta chain. This CDR3 contains 14 residues. Germline V gene lookup returns CDR1 SNHLY and CDR2 FYNNEI. Trimming shortened V by 7 bases and J by 0 bases, and 13 bases separated the two germline ends. This sample stems from a study of CD8 T cells in Susac syndrome. The authors reverse transcribed roughly 0.5 to 1 ug RNA with random hexamers. TCRdb re-analysed the immunoSEQ multiplex PCR reads in MiXCR, keeping a single row per CDR3 protein. The repertoire consists of a few hundred thousand distinct CDR3 sequences, with 80% to 95% occurring once and the leading ten covering roughly 0.13%.

This receptor was obtained from a human donor with multiple sclerosis. Sequenced sample: CD8+ T cells from PBMCs. The chain couples TRBV2 to TRBJ2-7; D is perhaps TRBD2 (6 bases). The CDR3 bases are TGTGCCAGCATTGGAGGGAGAGGCTCCTACGAGCAGTACTTC. It is translated as CASIGGRGSYEQYF.